This T cell receptor beta chain was sequenced in a study of T cells in Graves' hyperthyroidism and ophthalmopathy. Study-wide background: Prior to any treatment, at the point of initial diagnosis, peripheral blood was collected. The study's findings and limits: Ophthalmopathy was model-predicted a median roughly 6.5 months pre-onset. Blood samples included most of the expanded thyroid clonotypes exceeding 0.001.

Germline CDR1 SNHLY, CDR2 FYNNEI. The CDR3 totals 15 residues. The V gene end was trimmed by 7 bases and the J gene end by 2 bases; junction bases not matched to a gene: 6. Ophthalmopathy cases met thresholds of Clinical Activity Score at least 3, NOSPECS grade at least 4 and duration under 3 months. RNA transcripts provided the source from which TCR beta CDR3 regions were amplified. First-round RT-PCR with HTBI primers amplified the TCR CDR3 region. TCRdb analysed the multiplex PCR reads with MiXCR anew, one entry per CDR3 protein. Here the sample spans hundreds of thousands of distinct CDR3 sequences, approximately 24% being singletons. A remark on this clonotype: Antigen specificity is unknown.

The J gene is TRBJ2-2, the V gene TRBV2; 8 bases are a match to TRBD1. The TCR comes from a woman aged 25-40 years with Graves' ophthalmopathy. Sequencing was carried out using blood. CDR3 nucleotides: TGTGCCAGCAAAGCCGGGACAGGCAACACCGGGGAGCTGTTTTTT. Translated, it gives CASKAGTGNTGELFF. The variable domain in full, with the rest retrieved from reference TRBV2 and TRBJ2-2, is EPEVTQTPSHQVTQMGQEVILRCVPISNHLYFYWYRQILGQKVEFLVSFYNNEISEKSEIFDDQFSVERPDGSNFTLKIRSTKLEDSAMYFCASKAGTGNTGELFFGEGSRLTVL.